This is a list of T cell receptor beta chains from one sample in a study of blood T cell repertoires in COVID-19. The repertoire was sequenced with immunoSEQ multiplex PCR; TCRdb's copy has only in-frame clones and lacks some. Among tens of thousands of clones, about four fifths were seen once, and the ten largest hold about 6.2%. The specimen was peripheral blood. These receptors all come from a human donor in a cohort sampled during active or convalescent COVID-19. The CDR3 runs from the conserved cysteine through the conserved F or W. The order of the fields is clone size, J gene, V gene, D gene, CDR3 DNA, CDR3 protein. A D gene is named only where the DNA matches it firmly. Clone size, where shown, is once, few, many, or a class for clones that have expanded.

clone size: -; J gene: TRBJ1-4; V gene: TRBV7-8; D gene: -; CDR3 DNA: TGTGCCAGCAGCACCCGCACAGGTGCAACTAATGAAAAACTGTTTTTT; CDR3 protein: CASSTRTGATNEKLFF
clone size: -; J gene: TRBJ2-7; V gene: TRBV6-1; D gene: -; CDR3 DNA: TGTGCCAGCAGTGAATTGGGCAGCTCCTACGAGCAGTACTTC; CDR3 protein: CASSELGSSYEQYF
clone size: -; J gene: TRBJ2-7; V gene: TRBV29-1; D gene: -; CDR3 DNA: TGCAGCGTTGTCCGAGGGCCGCCTTTCTACGAGCAGTACTTC; CDR3 protein: CSVVRGPPFYEQYF
clone size: once; J gene: TRBJ2-5; V gene: TRBV7-9; D gene: -; CDR3 DNA: TGTGCCAGCAGCTTCCAGGCACAAGAGACCCAGTACTTC; CDR3 protein: CASSFQAQETQYF
clone size: -; J gene: TRBJ1-1; V gene: TRBV6-2/TRBV6-3; D gene: TRBD1; CDR3 DNA: TGTGCCAGCAGCAGGGGGGGGCCGGGCACTGAAGCTTTCTTT; CDR3 protein: CASSRGGPGTEAFF
clone size: -; J gene: TRBJ2-2; V gene: TRBV7-2; D gene: TRBD2; CDR3 DNA: TGTGCCAGCAGCTTAAGCGGGGGGAAGGGGACCGGGGAGCTGTTTTTT; CDR3 protein: CASSLSGGKGTGELFF
clone size: -; J gene: TRBJ2-5; V gene: TRBV27; D gene: TRBD1; CDR3 DNA: TGTGCCAGCAGTTCCCCGAGACAGGGAATGGAGACCCAGTACTTC; CDR3 protein: CASSSPRQGMETQYF
clone size: -; J gene: TRBJ1-1; V gene: TRBV7-2; D gene: -; CDR3 DNA: TGTGCCAGCAGCTTATCCGGGGTCAACACTGAAGCTTTCTTT; CDR3 protein: CASSLSGVNTEAFF
clone size: -; J gene: TRBJ1-1; V gene: TRBV6-5; D gene: -; CDR3 DNA: TGTGCCAGCAGTTACTCGGGCACATTGAACACTGAAGCTTTCTTT; CDR3 protein: CASSYSGTLNTEAFF
clone size: -; J gene: TRBJ2-3; V gene: TRBV4-3; D gene: -; CDR3 DNA: TGCGCCAGCAGTCACGAGAGCGGGTCCACAGATACGCAGTATTTT; CDR3 protein: CASSHESGSTDTQYF
clone size: -; J gene: TRBJ1-2; V gene: TRBV7-2; D gene: -; CDR3 DNA: TGTGCCAGCAGCTTAACGGTGAATGGCTACACCTTC; CDR3 protein: CASSLTVNGYTF
clone size: -; J gene: TRBJ2-7; V gene: TRBV9; D gene: TRBD1; CDR3 DNA: TGTGCCAGCAGCGCCCCACCCGGGACAGGGGTATACGAGCAGTACTTC; CDR3 protein: CASSAPPGTGVYEQYF
clone size: -; J gene: TRBJ2-2; V gene: TRBV5-1; D gene: -; CDR3 DNA: TGCGCCAGCAGCCCGGTACAGGGGAACACCGGGGAGCTGTTTTTT; CDR3 protein: CASSPVQGNTGELFF
clone size: -; J gene: TRBJ1-6; V gene: TRBV7-9; D gene: TRBD1; CDR3 DNA: TGTGCCAGCAGCTCAAACAGGGGGACGCGGAATTCACCCCTCCACTTT; CDR3 protein: CASSSNRGTRNSPLHF
clone size: -; J gene: TRBJ2-7; V gene: TRBV9; D gene: TRBD1; CDR3 DNA: TGTGCCAGCAGCCCCGGACAGGGTGCGCGGTTTGGGTCCTACGAGCAGTACTTC; CDR3 protein: CASSPGQGARFGSYEQYF
clone size: -; J gene: TRBJ2-7; V gene: TRBV5-1; D gene: TRBD2; CDR3 DNA: TGCGCCAGCAGACCGGGACTAGCCCCGTACGAGCAGTACTTC; CDR3 protein: CASRPGLAPYEQYF
clone size: once; J gene: TRBJ2-2; V gene: TRBV18; D gene: TRBD2; CDR3 DNA: TGTGCCAGCTCACGGAATAGCGGGGGGAACACCGGGGAGCTGTTTTTT; CDR3 protein: CASSRNSGGNTGELFF
clone size: -; J gene: TRBJ2-3; V gene: TRBV19; D gene: -; CDR3 DNA: TGTGCCAGTAGTATGGACGGACTAACGCGCACAGATACGCAGTATTTT; CDR3 protein: CASSMDGLTRTDTQYF
clone size: -; J gene: TRBJ2-7; V gene: TRBV15; D gene: -; CDR3 DNA: TGTGCCACCAGCCCTTCGGACAAGCCCTACGAGCAGTACTTC; CDR3 protein: CATSPSDKPYEQYF
clone size: -; J gene: TRBJ2-4; V gene: TRBV3-1/TRBV3-2; D gene: -; CDR3 DNA: TGTGCCAGCAGCGGGGGGACCCGAATAGCCAAAAACATTCAGTACTTC; CDR3 protein: CASSGGTRIAKNIQYF
clone size: -; J gene: TRBJ1-1; V gene: TRBV11-3; D gene: -; CDR3 DNA: TGTGCCAGCAGCTTGCGGGGGGCGGGCACTGAAGCTTTCTTT; CDR3 protein: CASSLRGAGTEAFF
clone size: once; J gene: TRBJ2-2; V gene: TRBV5-1; D gene: TRBD1; CDR3 DNA: TGCGCCAGCAGCCAGTCGACAGGGCTCGTCACCGGGGAGCTGTTTTTT; CDR3 protein: CASSQSTGLVTGELFF
clone size: -; J gene: TRBJ1-2; V gene: TRBV5-4; D gene: -; CDR3 DNA: TGTGCCAGCAGCTCCCCCCTTCGACGGGTCCTTAACTATGGCTACACCTTC; CDR3 protein: CASSSPLRRVLNYGYTF